Below, 18 T cell receptor beta chains from the same sample are listed, as sequenced in a study of shared clonotypes between healthy human individuals. Clones were read by immunoSEQ multiplex PCR, and TCRdb kept only the in-frame ones, dropping some. This repertoire shows about 2 million clones, 95% found once; its top ten account for 0.1% to 0.15%. What was sequenced was naive CD4+ T cells sorted from blood. Subset indicated: CD45RA+ positively selected. Receptor source: a man younger than 35 in good health.

Remarks on this clone: Additional DNA sequences in this sample encode the identical CDR3. Here the CDR3 reads CAISGQGGNEQFF. The CDR3 nucleotides are TGTGCCATCAGTGGACAGGGTGGCAATGAGCAGTTCTTC. V and J are TRBV10-3 and TRBJ2-1, with TRBD1 identical over 7 bases. Losses at the gene ends were 4 bases for V and 6 bases for J; bases not matched to a gene: 3. The CDR3 spans 13 residues. Germline V gene sequence: CDR1 ENHRY, CDR2 SYGVKD.

The chain combines TRBV5-8 with TRBJ1-1; weak D call: TRBD1 (5 bases). Germline V CDR1 and CDR2: SGHTS, YDEGEE. Trimming removed 0 bases from V and 0 bases from J, with 12 bases in between. The CDR3 is made up of 16 amino acids. This CDR3 reads CASSLVWGEMNTEAFF. Written as DNA, the CDR3 is TGTGCCAGCAGCTTGGTATGGGGGGAAATGAACACTGAAGCTTTCTTT.

J is TRBJ2-3 and V is TRBV9; D gene uncertain. Trimming took 3 bases from V and 1 from J, leaving 9 bases between them. Per germline, CDR1 SGDLS and CDR2 YYNGEE. The CDR3 contains 14 residues. The CDR3 DNA reads TGTGCCAGCAGCGCCGGGCCTGGCACAGATACGCAGTATTTT. It translates to CASSAGPGTDTQYF.

CDR3 loop: CAWSAPSHKEFF. CDR3 sequence (DNA): TGTGCCTGGAGTGCGCCGTCTCATAAAGAGTTCTTC. The chain links TRBV30 to TRBJ2-1; D ambiguous. The germline V gene has CDR1 GTSNPN and CDR2 SVGIG (reference sequence). This CDR3 is built from 12 residues. Deletions cut 1 base from V and 14 bases from J, with 15 bases between.

The chain carries TRBV10-3 and TRBJ2-3; 9 nucleotides line up with TRBD2. The CDR3 sequence is 17 residues long. Germline lookup yields CDR1 ENHRY and CDR2 SYGVKD. Trimming at V came to 3 bases and at J to 3 bases, leaving 10 bases not matched to a gene. The CDR3 region has the DNA TGTGCCATCAGTGAATTGGCTAGCGGGGAACGAACAGATACGCAGTATTTT. Translation gives CAISELASGERTDTQYF.

The chain uses TRBV6-1 and TRBJ1-1, with TRBD1 identical over 7 bases. Trimming cost V 6 bases and J 7 bases; bases outside gene matches: 8. Germline V gene lookup returns CDR1 MNHNS and CDR2 SASEGT. This CDR3 is 13 amino acids long. Written as DNA, the CDR3 is TGTGCCAGCAGCCGACAGGGAGGGTTTGAAGCTTTCTTT. Protein sequence: CASSRQGGFEAFF.

This chain links TRBV4-2 with TRBJ2-7; D ambiguous. The length of the CDR3 is 14 residues. Germline assignment: CDR1 LGHNA and CDR2 YNFKEQ. V was shortened by 0 bases and J by 3 bases, with 9 bases between the two germline ends. The CDR3 DNA sequence: TGTGCCAGCAGCCAAGACGGACCGATCTACGAGCAGTACTTC. Protein: CASSQDGPIYEQYF.

The count of this clone is one. This chain uses TRBV6-5 with TRBJ1-2; TRBD1 matches at 8 bases. The V gene end was trimmed by 8 bases and the J gene end by 5 bases; junction bases not matched to a gene: 10. Per the germline V gene, CDR1 is MNHEY and CDR2 is SVGAGI. The CDR3 is made up of 14 amino acids. The CDR3 DNA follows: TGTGCCAGCCAACGAGCAGGGGGCAGTTATGGCTACACCTTC. Amino acids: CASQRAGGSYGYTF.

The chain uses TRBV4-1 and TRBJ1-4; D ambiguous. The germline V gene has CDR1 MGHRA and CDR2 YSYEKL. V was trimmed by 1 base and J by 8 bases, leaving 8 bases between them. This CDR3 spans 13 amino acids. The DNA of the CDR3 is TGCGCCAGCAGCCAAGTCACTGTCGAAAAACTGTTTTTT. Amino acid sequence: CASSQVTVEKLFF.

DNA of the CDR3: TGTGCCTGGAGTGTAGAGGGACAGGTCTATGGCTACACCTTC. Its protein is CAWSVEGQVYGYTF. The chain is built from TRBV30 and TRBJ1-2, with 8 bases aligning to TRBD1. The CDR3 totals 14 residues. The germline CDR1 and CDR2 sequences are GTSNPN and SVGIG (reference sequence). V lost 0 bases to trimming and J lost 4 bases; unmatched junction nucleotides: 4.

This clone was observed a single time. V gene TRBV25-1 combines with J gene TRBJ2-1; TRBD1 might be the D (5 bases). Germline V lookup: CDR1 MGHDK, CDR2 SYGVNS. The CDR3 length is 12 residues. V was clipped by 4 bases and J by 9 bases, with 10 bases between them. CDR3 region: CASSGRGLEQFF. As DNA, the CDR3 is TGTGCCAGCAGTGGAAGGGGCCTTGAGCAGTTCTTC. Drawing the rest from reference TRBV25-1 and TRBJ2-1, the complete variable domain is EADIYQTPRYLVIGTGKKITLECSQTMGHDKMYWYQQDPGMELHLIHYSYGVNSTEKGDLSSESTVSRIRTEHFPLTLESARPSHTSQYLCASSGRGLEQFFGPGTRLTVL.

The chain links TRBV28 to TRBJ2-1, with a tentative D call TRBD2 (6 bases). V gave up 3 bases and J gave up 4 bases, with 19 bases separating them. The CDR3 is 17 residues long. Germline V lookup: CDR1 MDHEN, CDR2 SYDVKM. CDR3 region: CASSFSGLQEGYNEQFF. In DNA form, the CDR3 reads TGTGCCAGCAGTTTTTCAGGACTTCAGGAGGGGTACAATGAGCAGTTCTTC.

Comments on this clone: Additional DNA sequences in this sample encode the identical CDR3. The CDR3 coding sequence is TGTGCCAGCAGCTTGGGACAATTCAATCAGCCCCAGCATTTT. Protein: CASSLGQFNQPQHF. The chain employs TRBV5-6 and TRBJ1-5; D is unresolved. The CDR3 covers 14 residues. V was shortened by 0 bases and J by 3 bases, with 7 bases between the two germline ends. In germline, CDR1 is SGHDT, CDR2 YYEEEE.

The chain combines TRBV28 with TRBJ2-5, with D unclear. The germline V gene encodes CDR1 MDHEN and CDR2 SYDVKM. This CDR3 comprises 14 residues. Trimming stripped 3 bases from V and 1 base from J, with 9 bases between. CDR3 in amino acids: CASSFSAGQETQYF. The CDR3 bases are TGTGCCAGCAGTTTTTCGGCCGGCCAAGAGACCCAGTACTTC.

The gene calls are TRBV5-1 and TRBJ2-7; 9 positions agree with TRBD2. With V trimmed by 4 bases and J by 3 bases, 14 bases remained unmatched. The CDR3 spans 17 residues. From germline, CDR1 is SGHRS and CDR2 YFSETQ. The CDR3 spells CASSRSKREVLNYEQYF. CDR3 nucleotide sequence: TGCGCCAGCAGCCGATCAAAGCGGGAGGTCCTGAACTACGAGCAGTACTTC.

The V call is TRBV2, the J call TRBJ1-2; D is uncertain. This CDR3 is built from 13 residues. Germline V lookup: CDR1 SNHLY, CDR2 FYNNEI. The germline V and J ends were trimmed by 1 base and 7 bases, with 10 bases remaining between them. The CDR3 loop is CASSEVGPSGYTF. The DNA for the CDR3 is TGTGCCAGCAGTGAAGTGGGCCCGAGTGGCTACACCTTC.

The genes are TRBV29-1 and TRBJ1-2; weak D call: TRBD1 (6 bases). CDR3 length: 15 amino acids. The germline V gene encodes CDR1 SQVTM and CDR2 ANQGSEA. Trimming pared 0 bases from V and 4 bases from J, leaving 15 bases between. CDR3 in amino acids: CSVEDGSTGAYGYTF. Written as DNA, the CDR3 is TGCAGCGTTGAAGATGGGTCGACAGGAGCCTATGGCTACACCTTC.

This chain links TRBV18 with TRBJ1-6; 8 bases align to TRBD1. CDR3 length: 14 residues. The germline V gene encodes CDR1 KGHSH and CDR2 LQKENI. V gave up 4 bases and J gave up 8 bases; unmatched junction bases: 4. The DNA of the CDR3 is TGTGCCAGCTCACGGACAGGGCCTGATTCACCCCTCCACTTT. This translates into CASSRTGPDSPLHF.